This TCR beta chain was sequenced for a study of T cell responses to AZD1222 COVID-19 vaccine. Study-wide results and limits: Spike-specific TCRs gained breadth and depth after people received two AZD1222 doses. Unmutated regions of variants are reportedly targeted by nearly half of spike-specific TCRs. Across spike, vaccine-associated CD4 TCRs were found, dominant at 160-218 and 743-854.

This table comes from immunoSEQ multiplex PCR, and its TCRdb copy is limited to in-frame clones, with some not included. The repertoire holds more than 85,000 clones, about 90% seen once, with approximately 7.6% in the top ten. V shed 1 base, J shed 7 bases, and the junction held 3 bases outside the gene matches. Germline CDR1 LGHNA, CDR2 YSLEER. The CDR3 loop spans 15 amino acids. Comments on this clone: The antigen is not known.

This receptor was identified in an adult in good health. The V gene is TRBV4-3, the J gene TRBJ1-6; 8 bases agree with TRBD1. The sample here was peripheral blood, taken on day 0 of AZD1222 vaccination. Here the CDR3 reads CASSQVDRDNSPLHF. CDR3 nucleotide sequence: TGCGCCAGCAGCCAAGTGGACAGGGACAATTCACCCCTCCACTTT.